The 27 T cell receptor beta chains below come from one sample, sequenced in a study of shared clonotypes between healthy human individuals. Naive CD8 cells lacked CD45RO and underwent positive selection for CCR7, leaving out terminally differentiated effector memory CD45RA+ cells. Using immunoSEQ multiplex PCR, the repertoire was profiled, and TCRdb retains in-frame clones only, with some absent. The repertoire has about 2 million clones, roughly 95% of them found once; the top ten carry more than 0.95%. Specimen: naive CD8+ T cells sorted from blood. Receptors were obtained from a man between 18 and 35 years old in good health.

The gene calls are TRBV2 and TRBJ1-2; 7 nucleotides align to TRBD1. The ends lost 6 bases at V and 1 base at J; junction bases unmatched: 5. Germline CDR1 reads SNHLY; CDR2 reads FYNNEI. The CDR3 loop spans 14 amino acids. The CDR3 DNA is TGTGCCAGCAGGCTGACAGGGAATAACTATGGCTACACCTTC. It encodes CASRLTGNNYGYTF.

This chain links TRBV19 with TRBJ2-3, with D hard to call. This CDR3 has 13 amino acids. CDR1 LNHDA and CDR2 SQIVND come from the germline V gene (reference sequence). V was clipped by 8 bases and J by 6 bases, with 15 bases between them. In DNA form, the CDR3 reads TGTGCCAGTGGAACGGACCTAGAGGATACGCAGTATTTT. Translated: CASGTDLEDTQYF.

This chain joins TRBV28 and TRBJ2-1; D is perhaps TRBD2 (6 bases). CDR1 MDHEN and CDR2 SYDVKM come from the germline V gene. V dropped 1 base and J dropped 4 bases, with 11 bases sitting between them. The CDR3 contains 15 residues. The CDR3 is CASSLYPSGYNEQFF. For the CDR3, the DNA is TGTGCCAGCAGTTTATACCCCAGCGGGTACAATGAGCAGTTCTTC.

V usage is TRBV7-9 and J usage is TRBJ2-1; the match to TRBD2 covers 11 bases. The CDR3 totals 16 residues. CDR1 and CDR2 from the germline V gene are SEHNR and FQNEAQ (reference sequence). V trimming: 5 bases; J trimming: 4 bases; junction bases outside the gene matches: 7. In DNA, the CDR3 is TGTGCCAGCAGCGGGGGACTAGCGGAGATATACAATGAGCAGTTCTTC. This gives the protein CASSGGLAEIYNEQFF. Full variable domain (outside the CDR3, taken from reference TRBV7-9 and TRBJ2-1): DTGVSQNPRHKITKRGQNVTFRCDPISEHNRLYWYRQTLGQGPEFLTYFQNEAQLEKSRLLSDRFSAERPKGSFSTLEIQRTEQGDSAMYLCASSGGLAEIYNEQFFGPGTRLTVL.

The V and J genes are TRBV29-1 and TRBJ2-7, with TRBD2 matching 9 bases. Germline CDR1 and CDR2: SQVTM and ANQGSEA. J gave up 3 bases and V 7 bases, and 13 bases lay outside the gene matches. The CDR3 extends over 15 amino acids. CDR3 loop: CSARGAAGGDYEQYF. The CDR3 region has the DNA TGCAGCGCGAGGGGGGCAGCGGGAGGAGACTACGAGCAGTACTTC.

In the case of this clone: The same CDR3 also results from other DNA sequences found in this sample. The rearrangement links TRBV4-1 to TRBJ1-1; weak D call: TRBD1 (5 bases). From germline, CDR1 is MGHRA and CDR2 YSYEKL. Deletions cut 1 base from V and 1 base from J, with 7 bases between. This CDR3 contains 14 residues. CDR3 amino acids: CASSQGGENTEAFF. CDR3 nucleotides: TGCGCCAGCAGCCAAGGGGGGGAGAACACTGAAGCTTTCTTT.

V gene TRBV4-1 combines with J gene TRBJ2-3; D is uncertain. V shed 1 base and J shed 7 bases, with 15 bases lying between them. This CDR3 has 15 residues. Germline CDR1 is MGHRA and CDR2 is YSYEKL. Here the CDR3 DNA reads TGCGCCAGCAGCCAAGGATTACTCGACTTTAATACGCAGTATTTT. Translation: CASSQGLLDFNTQYF.

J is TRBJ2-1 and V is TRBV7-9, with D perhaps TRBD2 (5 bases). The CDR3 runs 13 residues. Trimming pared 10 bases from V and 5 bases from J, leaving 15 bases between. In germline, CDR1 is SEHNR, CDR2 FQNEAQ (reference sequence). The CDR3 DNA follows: TGTGCCACCATAGTCCTAGCCGACAATGAGCAGTTCTTC. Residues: CATIVLADNEQFF.

CDR3 sequence: CSVDGTQIYGYTF. The CDR3 DNA reads TGCAGCGTGGACGGGACTCAAATCTATGGCTACACCTTC. This chain joins TRBV29-1 and TRBJ1-2; maybe TRBD1 (5 bases). Per germline, CDR1 SQVTM and CDR2 ANQGSEA. V shed 6 bases and J shed 4 bases, with 15 bases lying between them. This CDR3 comprises 13 residues.

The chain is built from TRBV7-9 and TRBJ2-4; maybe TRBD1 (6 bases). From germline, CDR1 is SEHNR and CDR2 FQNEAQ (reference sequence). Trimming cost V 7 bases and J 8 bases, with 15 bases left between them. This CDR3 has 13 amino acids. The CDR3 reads CASTPGAWDIQYF. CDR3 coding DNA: TGTGCCAGCACCCCAGGGGCGTGGGACATTCAGTACTTC.

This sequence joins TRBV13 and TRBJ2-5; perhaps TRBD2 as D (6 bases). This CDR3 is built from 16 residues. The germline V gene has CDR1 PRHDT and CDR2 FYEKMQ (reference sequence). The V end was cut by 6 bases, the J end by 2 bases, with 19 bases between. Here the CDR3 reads CASSSRDSGRQETQYF. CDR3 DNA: TGTGCCAGCAGTTCCAGGGACTCGGGGAGGCAAGAGACCCAGTACTTC.

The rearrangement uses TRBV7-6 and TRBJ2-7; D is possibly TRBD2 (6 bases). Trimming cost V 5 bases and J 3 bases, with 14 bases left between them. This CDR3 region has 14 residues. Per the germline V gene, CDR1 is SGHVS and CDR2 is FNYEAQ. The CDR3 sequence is CASSPAGRGYEQYF. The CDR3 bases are TGTGCCAGCAGCCCTGCGGGACGTGGCTACGAGCAGTACTTC.

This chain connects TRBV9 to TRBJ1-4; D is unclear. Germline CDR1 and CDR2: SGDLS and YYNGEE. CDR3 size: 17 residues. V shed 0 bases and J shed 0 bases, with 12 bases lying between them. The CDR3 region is CASSVEGGFATNEKLFF. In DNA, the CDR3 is TGTGCCAGCAGCGTAGAGGGCGGATTTGCAACTAATGAAAAACTGTTTTTT. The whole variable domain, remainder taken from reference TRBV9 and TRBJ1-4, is DSGVTQTPKHLITATGQRVTLRCSPRSGDLSVYWYQQSLDQGLQFLIQYYNGEERAKGNILERFSAQQFPDLHSELNLSSLELGDSALYFCASSVEGGFATNEKLFFGSGTQLSVL.

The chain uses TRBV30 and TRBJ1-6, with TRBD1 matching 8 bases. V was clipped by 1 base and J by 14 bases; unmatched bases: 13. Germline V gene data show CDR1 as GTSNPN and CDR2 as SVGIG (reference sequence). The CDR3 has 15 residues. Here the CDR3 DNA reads TGTGCCTGGAGTGGCCCGGACAGGGCCTCGTTTGCCCTCCACTTT. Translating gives CAWSGPDRASFALHF.

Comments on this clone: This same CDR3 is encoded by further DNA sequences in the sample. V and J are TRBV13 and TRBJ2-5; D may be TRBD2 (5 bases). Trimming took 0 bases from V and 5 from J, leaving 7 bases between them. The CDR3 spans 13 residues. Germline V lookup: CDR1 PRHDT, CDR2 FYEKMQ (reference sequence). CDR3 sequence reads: CASSLGGEETQYF. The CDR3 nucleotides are TGTGCCAGCAGCTTAGGGGGAGAGGAGACCCAGTACTTC.

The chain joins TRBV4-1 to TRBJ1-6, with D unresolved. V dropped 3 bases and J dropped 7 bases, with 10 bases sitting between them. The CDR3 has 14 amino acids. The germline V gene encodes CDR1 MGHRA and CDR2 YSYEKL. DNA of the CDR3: TGCGCCAGCAGCCAGCGGAACCTCAATTCACCCCTCCACTTT. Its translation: CASSQRNLNSPLHF.

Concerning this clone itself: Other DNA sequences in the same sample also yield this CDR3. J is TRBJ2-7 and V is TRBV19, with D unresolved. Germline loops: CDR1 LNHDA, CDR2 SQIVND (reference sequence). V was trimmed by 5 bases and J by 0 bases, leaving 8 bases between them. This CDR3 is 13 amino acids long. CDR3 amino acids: CASSAASSYEQYF. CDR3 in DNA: TGTGCCAGTAGTGCAGCCAGCTCCTACGAGCAGTACTTC.

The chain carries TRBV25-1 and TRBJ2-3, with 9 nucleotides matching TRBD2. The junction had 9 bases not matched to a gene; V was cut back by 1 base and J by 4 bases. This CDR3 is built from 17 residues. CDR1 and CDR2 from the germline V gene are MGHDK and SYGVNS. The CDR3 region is CASSEWGSGSVADTQYF. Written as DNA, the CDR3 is TGTGCCAGCAGTGAATGGGGTAGCGGGAGTGTTGCAGATACGCAGTATTTT.

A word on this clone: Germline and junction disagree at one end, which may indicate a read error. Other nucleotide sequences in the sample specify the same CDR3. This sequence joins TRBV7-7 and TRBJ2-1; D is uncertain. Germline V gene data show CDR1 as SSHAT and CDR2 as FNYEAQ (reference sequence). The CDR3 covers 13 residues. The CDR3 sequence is CASSFGQNNEQFF. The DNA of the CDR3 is TGTGCTAGCAGCTTTGGTCAAAACAATGAGCAGTTCTTC. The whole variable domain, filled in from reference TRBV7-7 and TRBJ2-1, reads GAGVSQSPRYKVTKRGQDVTLRCDPISSHATLYWYQQALGQGPEFLTYFNYEAQPDKSGLPSDRFSAERPEGSISTLTIQRTEQRDSAMYRCASSFGQNNEQFFGPGTRLTVL.

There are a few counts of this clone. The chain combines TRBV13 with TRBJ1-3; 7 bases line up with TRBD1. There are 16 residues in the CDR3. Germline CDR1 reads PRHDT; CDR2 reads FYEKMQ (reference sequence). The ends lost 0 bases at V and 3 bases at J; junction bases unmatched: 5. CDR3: CASSLGVTGYGNTIYF. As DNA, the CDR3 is TGTGCCAGCAGCTTAGGAGTGACAGGGTATGGAAACACCATATATTTT. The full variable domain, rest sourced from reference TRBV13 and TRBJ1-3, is AAGVIQSPRHLIKEKRETATLKCYPIPRHDTVYWYQQGPGQDPQFLISFYEKMQSDKGSIPDRFSAQQFSDYHSELNMSSLELGDSALYFCASSLGVTGYGNTIYFGEGSWLTVV.

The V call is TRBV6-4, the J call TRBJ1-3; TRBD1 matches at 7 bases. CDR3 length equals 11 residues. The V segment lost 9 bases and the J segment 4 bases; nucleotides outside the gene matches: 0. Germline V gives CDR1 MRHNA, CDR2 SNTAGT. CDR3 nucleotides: TGTGCCAGGGACAGGGGAAACACCATATATTTT. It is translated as CARDRGNTIYF.

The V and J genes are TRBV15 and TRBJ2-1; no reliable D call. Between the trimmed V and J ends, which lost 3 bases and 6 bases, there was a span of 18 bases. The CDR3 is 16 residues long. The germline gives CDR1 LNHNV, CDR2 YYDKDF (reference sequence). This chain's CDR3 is CATSSRPAPRPNEQFF. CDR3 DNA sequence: TGTGCCACCAGCAGTCGTCCTGCCCCGAGGCCCAATGAGCAGTTCTTC. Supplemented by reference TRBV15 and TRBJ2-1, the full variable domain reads DAMVIQNPRYQVTQFGKPVTLSCSQTLNHNVMYWYQQKSSQAPKLLFHYYDKDFNNEADTPDNFQSRRPNTSFCFLDIRSPGLGDTAMYLCATSSRPAPRPNEQFFGPGTRLTVL.

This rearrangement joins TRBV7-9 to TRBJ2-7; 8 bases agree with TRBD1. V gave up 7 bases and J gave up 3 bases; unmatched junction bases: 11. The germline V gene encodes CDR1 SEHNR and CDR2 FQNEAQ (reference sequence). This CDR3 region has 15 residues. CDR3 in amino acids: CASTSLDREYYEQYF. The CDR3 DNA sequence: TGTGCCAGCACCTCATTGGACAGGGAATACTACGAGCAGTACTTC. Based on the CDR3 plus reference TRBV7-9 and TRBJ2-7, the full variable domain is DTGVSQNPRHKITKRGQNVTFRCDPISEHNRLYWYRQTLGQGPEFLTYFQNEAQLEKSRLLSDRFSAERPKGSFSTLEIQRTEQGDSAMYLCASTSLDREYYEQYFGPGTRLTVT.

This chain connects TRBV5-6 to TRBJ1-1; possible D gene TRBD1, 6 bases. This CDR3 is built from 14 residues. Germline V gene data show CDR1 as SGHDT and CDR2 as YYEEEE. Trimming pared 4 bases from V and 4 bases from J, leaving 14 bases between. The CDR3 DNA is TGTGCCAGCAGCATTCAGGGGCAGGGCACTGAAGCTTTCTTT. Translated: CASSIQGQGTEAFF.

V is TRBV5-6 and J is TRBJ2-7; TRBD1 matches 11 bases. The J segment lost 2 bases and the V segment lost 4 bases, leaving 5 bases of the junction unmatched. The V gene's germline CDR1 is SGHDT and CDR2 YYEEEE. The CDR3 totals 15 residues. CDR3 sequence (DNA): TGTGCCAGCAGCCCTCCGGGACAGGGGGCCTACGAGCAGTACTTC. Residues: CASSPPGQGAYEQYF.

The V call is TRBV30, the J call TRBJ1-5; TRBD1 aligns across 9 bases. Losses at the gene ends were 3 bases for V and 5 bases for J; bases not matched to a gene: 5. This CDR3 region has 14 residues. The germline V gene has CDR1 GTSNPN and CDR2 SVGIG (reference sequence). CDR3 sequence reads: CAWSQGQGYQPQHF. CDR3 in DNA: TGTGCCTGGAGCCAAGGACAGGGGTATCAGCCCCAGCATTTT.

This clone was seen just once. The CDR3 DNA reads TGTGCCAGCAGTACCGGGACAGGTACTCCGGGAGAGACCCAGTACTTC. Translation gives CASSTGTGTPGETQYF. This chain joins TRBV27 and TRBJ2-5; the match to TRBD1 covers 8 bases. CDR3 length: 16 residues. V dropped 5 bases and J dropped 4; count of bases not matched to a gene: 12. From germline, CDR1 is MNHEY and CDR2 SMNVEV (reference sequence).